Below are 28 T cell receptor beta chains sequenced from a single sample in a study of T cell repertoires in cytomegalovirus infection. TCRdb re-analysed the reads in MiXCR, keeping a single row per CDR3 protein. The sample has 100,000 to 150,000 distinct CDR3 sequences, 7.5% to 9% seen once. Sequenced input: PBMCs. These receptors all stem from a human donor in good health (CMV status not recorded). Some clones in this sample may be carry-over from other donors' samples.

This clonotype was seen ten or more times. This chain joins TRBV2 and TRBJ1-4; 9 positions match TRBD1. V dropped 4 bases and J dropped 0; count of bases not matched to a gene: 9. Looked up from germline, CDR1 is SNHLY and CDR2 is FYNNEI. The CDR3 loop spans 18 amino acids. The CDR3 region has the DNA TGTGCCAGCAGTGCCGGGACAGGGCGCCCTGCAACTAATGAAAAACTGTTTTTT. It specifies CASSAGTGRPATNEKLFF.

In this sample, this clonotype turned up many times. The gene calls are TRBV9 and TRBJ2-6; TRBD1 is a possible D gene (6 bases). The germline gives CDR1 SGDLS, CDR2 YYNGEE. The CDR3 has 18 amino acids. Trimming left V 0 bases short and J 1 base short, with 14 bases between. The CDR3 protein is CASSVEAGDGSGANVLTF. For the CDR3, the DNA is TGTGCCAGCAGCGTAGAGGCAGGGGATGGTTCTGGGGCCAACGTCCTGACTTTC.

This clonotype was found many times. V usage is TRBV7-8 and J usage is TRBJ1-5; D unresolved. This CDR3 contains 16 residues. Germline lookup yields CDR1 SGHVS and CDR2 FQNEAQ. The V gene lost 7 bases and the J gene lost 2 bases, with 18 bases spanning the gap. CDR3 sequence reads: CASTPIPGVRNQPQHF. The CDR3 region has the DNA TGTGCCAGCACCCCAATTCCCGGGGTGCGCAATCAGCCCCAGCATTTT.

The genes are TRBV28 and TRBJ1-5, with D uncertain. CDR1 is MDHEN and CDR2 is SYDVKM in the germline V gene. The CDR3 contains 13 residues. The ends were cut back, 1 base at V and 4 bases at J, with 5 bases in the middle. The CDR3, as DNA: TGTGCCAGCAGTTTATCCAAGAATCAGCCCCAGCATTTT. This translates into CASSLSKNQPQHF. Using reference TRBV28 and TRBJ1-5 for the parts outside the CDR3, the full variable domain is DVKVTQSSRYLVKRTGEKVFLECVQDMDHENMFWYRQDPGLGLRLIYFSYDVKMKEKGDIPEGYSVSREKKERFSLILESASTNQTSMYLCASSLSKNQPQHFGDGTRLSIL.

This clonotype was recorded many times. The rearrangement joins TRBV28 to TRBJ2-1, with 11 bases lining up with TRBD2. This CDR3 has 16 residues. The germline gives CDR1 MDHEN, CDR2 SYDVKM. Losses at the gene ends were 2 bases for V and 5 bases for J; bases not matched to a gene: 5. The CDR3 protein is CASSLLTSGVDNEQFF. CDR3 bases: TGTGCCAGCAGTTTACTGACTAGCGGGGTAGACAATGAGCAGTTCTTC. The full variable domain, rest sourced from reference TRBV28 and TRBJ2-1, is DVKVTQSSRYLVKRTGEKVFLECVQDMDHENMFWYRQDPGLGLRLIYFSYDVKMKEKGDIPEGYSVSREKKERFSLILESASTNQTSMYLCASSLLTSGVDNEQFFGPGTRLTVL.

This chain connects TRBV7-2 to TRBJ1-2; 7 nucleotides line up with TRBD1. The CDR3 contains 13 residues. Looked up from germline, CDR1 is SGHTA and CDR2 is FQGNSA. V shed 5 bases, J shed 8 bases, and the junction held 8 bases outside the gene matches. The CDR3 sequence is CASSLQIGGGYTF. CDR3 nucleotides: TGTGCCAGCAGCCTTCAAATAGGGGGCGGCTACACCTTC.

In this sample, this clonotype turned up many times. The chain carries TRBV7-9 and TRBJ1-2; D ambiguous. Germline values: CDR1 SEHNR, CDR2 FQNEAQ (reference sequence). This CDR3 is built from 12 residues. The V end was cut by 4 bases, the J end by 8 bases, with 11 bases between. CDR3 bases: TGTGCCAGCAGCTCGGACTCACGGGGCTACACCTTC. Translation: CASSSDSRGYTF.

This clonotype was seen ten or more times. The gene calls are TRBV7-9 and TRBJ1-4; D gene unclear. CDR1 SEHNR and CDR2 FQNEAQ come from the germline V gene (reference sequence). With 5 bases removed from V and 4 bases from J, the gap between germline ends came to 11 bases. The CDR3 covers 14 residues. The CDR3 DNA follows: TGTGCCAGCAGCCCCGGGAGGGTTAATGAAAAACTGTTTTTT. This sequence encodes CASSPGRVNEKLFF.

This clonotype was picked up many times. The chain employs TRBV29-1 and TRBJ2-7, with 7 bases fitting TRBD2. Germline V gene lookup returns CDR1 SQVTM and CDR2 ANQGSEA. The CDR3 totals 12 residues. The V gene end was trimmed by 6 bases and the J gene end by 6 bases; junction bases not matched to a gene: 8. CDR3 residues: CSVAETSPEQYF. The CDR3 DNA reads TGCAGCGTCGCGGAGACTAGCCCCGAGCAGTACTTC.

This clonotype was seen ten or more times. The chain uses TRBV28 and TRBJ2-7, with TRBD1 matching 9 bases. This CDR3 comprises 15 residues. V lost 5 bases to trimming and J lost 6 bases; unmatched junction nucleotides: 11. Germline CDR1 reads MDHEN; CDR2 reads SYDVKM. The CDR3 bases are TGTGCCAGCAGTACCCCGAGCGGGACAGGGCTCGAGCAGTACTTC. It translates to CASSTPSGTGLEQYF.

This clonotype was counted ten times or more. The chain uses TRBV12-3 or TRBV12-4 and TRBJ1-2; a weak D match, TRBD1 (5 bases). The CDR3 consists of 15 residues. V gave up 6 bases and J gave up 2 bases, with 16 bases separating them. The CDR3 sequence: CASSSWGGGNYGYTF. The CDR3 region has the DNA TGTGCCAGCAGCTCCTGGGGGGGAGGAAACTATGGCTACACCTTC.

The CDR3: CASSLLAGGSSYNEQFF. CDR3 nucleotides: TGTGCCAGCAGCTTGCTAGCGGGGGGGAGCTCCTACAATGAGCAGTTCTTC. The genes are TRBV5-5 and TRBJ2-1, with 12 positions matching TRBD2. The length of the CDR3 is 17 residues. After removal of 1 base from V and 0 bases from J, the junction contained 2 bases not matched to a gene. Looked up from germline, CDR1 is SGHKS and CDR2 is YYEKEE (reference sequence).

This clonotype was seen only a few times. The V gene is TRBV20-1, the J gene TRBJ1-5, with D perhaps TRBD1 (5 bases). Germline V gene sequence: CDR1 DFQATT, CDR2 SNEGSKA (reference sequence). This CDR3 comprises 13 residues. V was shortened by 2 bases and J by 7 bases, with 12 bases between the two germline ends. The DNA for the CDR3 is TGCAGTGCTAGACGGCAGGGAGGCCAGCCCCAGCATTTT. Its translation is CSARRQGGQPQHF.

This clonotype appeared many times. The V and J genes are TRBV5-5 and TRBJ1-1, with D possibly TRBD1 on 5 matching bases. Trimming took off 1 base at V and 7 bases at J, with 17 bases between the two ends. This CDR3 has 15 amino acids. Per the germline V gene, CDR1 is SGHKS and CDR2 is YYEKEE (reference sequence). In nucleotides, the CDR3 is TGTGCCAGCAGCTTGCAGGGAGCGACGAATGATGAAGCTTTCTTT. Its translation is CASSLQGATNDEAFF.

This clonotype has a handful of counts. CDR3 residues: CSASVLAGATTYEQYF. CDR3 nucleotide sequence: TGCAGTGCTAGTGTACTAGCGGGGGCGACCACCTACGAGCAGTACTTC. J is TRBJ2-7 and V is TRBV20-1, with 11 bases aligning to TRBD2. The trim removed 3 bases at V and 2 bases at J, leaving 9 bases unmatched. Germline V gene data show CDR1 as DFQATT and CDR2 as SNEGSKA (reference sequence). This CDR3 has 16 residues.

This clonotype was seen at least ten times. V usage is TRBV7-9 and J usage is TRBJ1-1; TRBD1 aligns across 8 bases. The CDR3 totals 16 residues. Trimming took 1 base from V and 5 from J; bases not matched to a gene: 9. Germline V gene lookup returns CDR1 SEHNR and CDR2 FQNEAQ (reference sequence). Here the CDR3 DNA reads TGTGCCAGCAGCTTAGAGGCAGGGGGCGCGGGGACTGAAGCTTTCTTT. It is translated as CASSLEAGGAGTEAFF.

This clonotype was recorded only once. The chain couples TRBV7-8 to TRBJ2-6, with TRBD2 matching 9 bases. V gave up 6 bases and J gave up 4 bases; unmatched junction bases: 1. Germline values: CDR1 SGHVS, CDR2 FQNEAQ. The length of the CDR3 is 14 residues. The DNA of the CDR3 is TGTGCCAGCAGTACTAGCGGGGGGGCCAACGTCCTGACTTTC. Its translation: CASSTSGGANVLTF.

This clonotype was observed many times. For the CDR3, the DNA is TGCAGTGCTAGAGATAAGGTGACTAGGACAGGGGCTGAAGCTTTCTTT. It encodes CSARDKVTRTGAEAFF. The chain employs TRBV20-1 and TRBJ1-1; TRBD1 matches at 9 bases. The junction had 11 bases not matched to a gene; V was cut back by 0 bases and J by 6 bases. CDR3 length: 16 amino acids. Germline CDR1 DFQATT, CDR2 SNEGSKA (reference sequence).

At least ten counts were recorded for this clonotype. The chain carries TRBV28 and TRBJ2-2, with D possibly being TRBD2 (6 bases). Germline CDR1 reads MDHEN; CDR2 reads SYDVKM. V was clipped by 4 bases and J by 5 bases, with 17 bases between them. The CDR3 is made up of 16 amino acids. DNA for the CDR3: TGTGCCAGCAGTTCCCTCCGCGGGGTTTATACCGGGGAGCTGTTTTTT. Translated: CASSSLRGVYTGELFF.

About this clonotype: Being one base from a much bigger clone, this may be a read error. DNA of the CDR3: TGCAGTGCTAGTACCGGGACCACAGGTCAGCCCCAGCATTTT. Protein product: CSASTGTTGQPQHF. The chain joins TRBV20-1 to TRBJ1-5, with D perhaps matching TRBD1 (5 bases). The V end was cut by 3 bases, the J end by 6 bases, with 15 bases between. Germline V gene data show CDR1 as DFQATT and CDR2 as SNEGSKA (reference sequence). The CDR3 spans 14 residues.

Many counts were recorded for this clonotype. The gene calls are TRBV12-3 or TRBV12-4 and TRBJ1-2; a possible D gene is TRBD1 (5 bases). V lost 2 bases and J lost 5, with 15 bases in between. The CDR3 consists of 15 residues. This chain's CDR3 is CASSLLPGRLYGYTF. CDR3 DNA: TGTGCCAGCAGTTTACTACCGGGACGGCTGTATGGCTACACCTTC.

This clonotype was observed a few times. J is TRBJ2-3 and V is TRBV6-6; the D is unclear. The V gene's germline CDR1 is MNHNY and CDR2 SVGAGI (reference sequence). The CDR3 consists of 14 residues. V lost 3 bases, J lost 3 bases, and 10 bases lay in between. For the CDR3, the DNA is TGTGCCAGCAGTTATAGACCTGGGACAGATACGCAGTATTTT. Encoded protein: CASSYRPGTDTQYF.

At least ten counts were recorded for this clonotype. The rearrangement uses TRBV12-3 or TRBV12-4 and TRBJ2-2, with D possibly matching TRBD2 (5 bases). V lost 3 bases to trimming and J lost 7 bases, with 12 bases between them. The length of the CDR3 is 14 residues. The CDR3 protein is CASSLSQEVGELFF. The DNA for the CDR3 is TGTGCCAGCAGTTTGAGTCAGGAGGTCGGGGAGCTGTTTTTT.

This rearrangement joins TRBV15 to TRBJ2-1; 7 positions agree with TRBD1. This CDR3 comprises 13 residues. The germline gives CDR1 LNHNV, CDR2 YYDKDF (reference sequence). V lost 6 bases, J lost 7 bases, and 6 bases stayed unmatched. The chain's CDR3 is CATRTGNVNEQFF. The CDR3 nucleotides are TGTGCCACCAGGACAGGGAATGTGAATGAGCAGTTCTTC.

The chain joins TRBV18 to TRBJ2-5; D is uncertain. V lost 2 bases and J 4 bases, leaving 8 bases between the germline ends. CDR3 length equals 13 residues. Germline CDR1 KGHSH, CDR2 LQKENI. The DNA of the CDR3 is TGTGCCAGCTCACCAAGGATCGGAGAGACCCAGTACTTC. This sequence encodes CASSPRIGETQYF.

This clonotype appeared many times. The V and J genes are TRBV12-3 or TRBV12-4 and TRBJ2-2; TRBD2 is a possible D gene (5 bases). CDR3 length equals 13 residues. V was cut by 8 bases and J by 5 bases, with 12 bases left in between. Here the CDR3 DNA reads TGTGCCAGCGGTGAGCCGGGGACCGGGGAGCTGTTTTTT. Its protein product is CASGEPGTGELFF.

The sample holds many counts of this clonotype. This chain links TRBV5-1 with TRBJ1-5; 7 bases align to TRBD1. V dropped 4 bases and J dropped 6; count of bases not matched to a gene: 10. The CDR3 is 15 residues long. Looked up from germline, CDR1 is SGHRS and CDR2 is YFSETQ. CDR3 sequence (DNA): TGCGCCAGCAGCGTACAGGGGCTCGCGGGTCAGCCCCAGCATTTT. This gives the protein CASSVQGLAGQPQHF.

This clonotype was observed a few times. V and J are TRBV5-4 and TRBJ1-1; D is undetermined. The CDR3 contains 12 residues. Between the trimmed V and J ends, which lost 4 bases and 10 bases, there was a span of 14 bases. Germline values: CDR1 SGHNT, CDR2 YYREEE (reference sequence). The CDR3 nucleotides read TGTGCCAGCAGCGTCCAAGACTCTCCAGCTTTCTTT. Its translation: CASSVQDSPAFF.